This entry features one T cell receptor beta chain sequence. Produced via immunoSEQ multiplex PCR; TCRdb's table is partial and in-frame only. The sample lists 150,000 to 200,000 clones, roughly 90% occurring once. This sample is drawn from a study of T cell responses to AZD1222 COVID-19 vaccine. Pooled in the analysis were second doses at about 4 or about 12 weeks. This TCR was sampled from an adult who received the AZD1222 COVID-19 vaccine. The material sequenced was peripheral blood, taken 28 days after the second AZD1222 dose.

For the CDR3, the DNA is TGTGCCTGGAGTAGGAACTCTGGAAACACCATATATTTT. This translates into CAWSRNSGNTIYF. The chain combines TRBV30 with TRBJ1-3; D is unresolved. CDR1 GTSNPN and CDR2 SVGIG come from the germline V gene (reference sequence). The V end was cut by 2 bases, the J end by 0 bases, with 5 bases between. The CDR3 is 13 residues long.